Sequencing of this TCR beta chain was carried out in a study of identical twins. Germline CDR1 is SQVTM and CDR2 is ANQGSEA. The CDR3 length is 15 residues. The study, taken as a whole, reports: Cross-sectional statistics, not tracking of the same donors, supported the conclusions.

Only a few counts were recorded for this clonotype. The antigen remains undetermined. A read error may account for a junction end that differs from germline. From the 5' RACE reads, TCRdb called clonotypes with MiXCR, one entry per CDR3 protein. The data hold fewer than 350,000 distinct CDR3 sequences, with about 8.3% observed a single time. This same sample was also taken into another study, of yellow fever vaccine responses in identical twins. Per that paper: Reportedly, the response of twins' T cells to the vaccine seemed partly convergent, partly personalized.

Material: memory (CD45RO+) T cells sorted from blood. The receptor comes from a woman aged 18-29 years in good health. The V gene is TRBV29-1, the J gene TRBJ2-1; 10 nucleotides align to TRBD2. DNA of the CDR3: TGCAGCTTTGAATCTAGCGGGAGTTTCTCGGATGAGCAGTTCTTC. This codes for CSFESSGSFSDEQFF.